The 18 T cell receptor beta chains presented below share a single source sample, sequenced in a study of molecular identifiers for immune sequencing clone quantification. Via MiXCR, TCRdb re-called the PCR reads, giving one row per CDR3 protein. The table includes 63,000 or so distinct CDR3 sequences, about a sixth detected once. The sample was naive CD8+ T cells from blood, with Jurkat cell RNA spiked in. Subset denoted: FACS-sorted CD8+CD4-CCR7+CD45RA+ naive T cells. These receptors came from a human donor in good health. Some libraries in this study had Jurkat cell RNA spiked in.

This clonotype was seen at least ten times. This chain joins TRBV29-1 and TRBJ2-5; D remains ambiguous. V lost 6 bases and J 2 bases, leaving 13 bases between the germline ends. CDR1 is SQVTM and CDR2 is ANQGSEA in the germline V gene. The CDR3 extends over 13 amino acids. In nucleotides, the CDR3 is TGCAGCGTCCCCAAGGATGGGCAAGAGACCCAGTACTTC. It is translated as CSVPKDGQETQYF.

This clonotype was seen ten or more times. The chain links TRBV7-8 to TRBJ1-1; no definite D call. The CDR3 spans 13 residues. CDR1 SGHVS and CDR2 FQNEAQ come from the germline V gene. The V end was cut by 5 bases, the J end by 0 bases, with 7 bases between. The CDR3 is CASSLLMNTEAFF. The CDR3 region has the DNA TGTGCCAGCAGCCTACTCATGAACACTGAAGCTTTCTTT.

This clonotype showed up many times. The chain is built from TRBV13 and TRBJ1-1; 7 nucleotides line up with TRBD1. There are 17 residues in the CDR3. V dropped 5 bases and J dropped 4; count of bases not matched to a gene: 16. Germline V gives CDR1 PRHDT, CDR2 FYEKMQ (reference sequence). CDR3 nucleotides: TGTGCCAGCAGCGCGACCCCGGCGGACAGGCCGACCACTGAAGCTTTCTTT. Translated, it gives CASSATPADRPTTEAFF.

This clonotype was picked up many times. The chain recombines TRBV12-5 with TRBJ2-4; unclear D gene. This CDR3 contains 16 residues. Germline V gives CDR1 LGHNT, CDR2 FRNRAP. The V end lost 2 bases, the J end lost 0 bases, and 11 bases lay between the germline ends. The CDR3 sequence: CASGLFLGLAKNIQYF. The CDR3 DNA is TGTGCTAGTGGTTTGTTTCTAGGGCTAGCCAAAAACATTCAGTACTTC.

Of note for this clonotype: Possible read error: a much larger clone is one base away. The chain recombines TRBV24-1 with TRBJ2-1; D tentatively reads TRBD1 or TRBD2 (7 bases each). Germline CDR1 is KGHDR and CDR2 is SFDVKD. This CDR3 is built from 15 residues. The CDR3 here is CATSSGGRVYNERFF. The CDR3 nucleotides are TGTGCCACCAGTTCAGGGGGGAGGGTCTACAATGAGCGGTTCTTC.

This clonotype came up many times. The chain has TRBV10-2 and TRBJ2-3; D uncertain. Looked up from germline, CDR1 is WSHSY and CDR2 is SAAADI. The CDR3 is 11 amino acids. V shed 10 bases and J shed 2 bases, with 7 bases lying between them. In DNA, the CDR3 is TGCGCCATCAAACTCACAGATACGCAGTATTTT. Its translation is CAIKLTDTQYF.

As regards this clonotype: A junction boundary mismatches the germline segment, possibly from a read error. The V call is TRBV20-1, the J call TRBJ1-5; no definite D call. CDR1 is DFQATT and CDR2 is SNEGSKA in the germline V gene (reference sequence). This CDR3 region has 19 residues. CDR3 sequence (DNA): TGTAGTACTAGAGCCGGCAGCTTAGTCCTGGGGATCGGCAATCAGCCCCAGCATTTT. This sequence encodes CSTRAGSLVLGIGNQPQHF.

This clonotype has ten or more counts. J is TRBJ2-7 and V is TRBV19, with TRBD1 matching 7 bases. This CDR3 is 13 amino acids long. V lost 6 bases, J lost 2 bases, and 4 bases stayed unmatched. CDR1 and CDR2 (germline): LNHDA, SQIVND (reference sequence). DNA for the CDR3: TGTGCCAGTAGCCGGGACAGAACCTACGAGCAGTACTTC. It is translated as CASSRDRTYEQYF.

This clonotype was recorded many times. Mismatch with germline at one junction end may stem from a read error. The chain is built from TRBV3-1 and TRBJ2-3; TRBD1 or TRBD2 may be the D gene (6 bases each). Germline V gives CDR1 LGHDT, CDR2 YNNKEL (reference sequence). The CDR3 loop spans 12 amino acids. CDR3 DNA sequence: TGTGCCTGCAGGGGAGGAACAGATACGCAGTATTTT. Its translation is CACRGGTDTQYF.

The gene calls are TRBV2 and TRBJ2-3; D may be TRBD2 (6 bases). The CDR3 has 16 residues. Trimming shortened V by 4 bases and J by 6 bases, and 20 bases separated the two germline ends. The V gene's germline CDR1 is SNHLY and CDR2 FYNNEI. The DNA for the CDR3 is TGTGCCAGCAGTGCGCCGGGAGCCCGAAAGGGCGATACGCAGTATTTT. Protein product: CASSAPGARKGDTQYF.

This clonotype was detected ten times or more. This chain joins TRBV29-1 and TRBJ2-1, with 11 nucleotides matching TRBD2. The trim removed 4 bases at V and 3 bases at J, leaving 2 bases unmatched. The CDR3 is 14 amino acids. Germline lookup yields CDR1 SQVTM and CDR2 ANQGSEA. The CDR3 sequence is CSVVGTSGYNEQFF. CDR3 DNA sequence: TGCAGCGTTGTAGGGACTAGCGGCTACAATGAGCAGTTCTTC.

This clonotype was detected many times. The rearrangement uses TRBV9 and TRBJ2-3, with a weak D call TRBD2 (6 bases). The V end was cut by 8 bases, the J end by 0 bases, with 10 bases between. The CDR3 is made up of 13 amino acids. CDR1 is SGDLS and CDR2 is YYNGEE in the germline V gene. Written as DNA, the CDR3 is TGTGCCAGTTCGCGGGACAGCACAGATACGCAGTATTTT. This sequence encodes CASSRDSTDTQYF.

In its sample, this clonotype was seen many times. In nucleotides, the CDR3 is TGTGCCAGTAGCGAGGGCCTAGCCCCAGAGACCCAGTACTTC. Amino acid sequence: CASSEGLAPETQYF. V and J are TRBV19 and TRBJ2-5; weak D call: TRBD2 (5 bases). The CDR3 extends over 14 amino acids. Germline CDR1 LNHDA, CDR2 SQIVND (reference sequence). V was cut by 6 bases and J by 4 bases, with 15 bases left in between.

This clonotype was observed many times. The V gene is TRBV7-9, the J gene TRBJ2-1; the match to TRBD2 covers 9 bases. The J segment lost 6 bases and the V segment lost 5 bases, leaving 2 bases of the junction unmatched. This CDR3 region has 13 residues. CDR1 and CDR2 (germline): SEHNR, FQNEAQ (reference sequence). The CDR3 region is CASSPTSGNEQFF. CDR3 nucleotides: TGTGCCAGCAGCCCGACTAGCGGCAATGAGCAGTTCTTC.

The table lists this clonotype with many counts. V and J are TRBV6-2 or TRBV6-3 and TRBJ1-5, with a tentative D call TRBD1 (5 bases). The CDR3 is made up of 16 amino acids. V dropped 5 bases and J dropped 0 bases, with 14 bases sitting between them. Germline-derived CDR1 and CDR2 are MNHEY and SVGEGT. The CDR3 coding sequence is TGTGCCAGCAGTGATGGGACCTTTTATAGCAATCAGCCCCAGCATTTT. This sequence encodes CASSDGTFYSNQPQHF.

This clonotype was counted at least ten times. The gene calls are TRBV11-2 and TRBJ2-4; D is possibly TRBD2 (7 bases). Germline values: CDR1 SGHAT, CDR2 FQNNGV. The CDR3 consists of 17 residues. The germline V and J ends were trimmed by 5 bases and 6 bases, with 23 bases remaining between them. CDR3 nucleotide sequence: TGTGCCAGCAGCCCCCCTGGGGCGGGGGCAATGGGAAACATTCAGTACTTC. It encodes CASSPPGAGAMGNIQYF.

The sample holds many counts of this clonotype. The chain combines TRBV4-1 with TRBJ2-7; D unresolved. With 1 base removed from V and 3 bases from J, the gap between germline ends came to 10 bases. The length of the CDR3 is 14 residues. Looked up from germline, CDR1 is MGHRA and CDR2 is YSYEKL. This CDR3 is CASSQVAENYEQYF. The CDR3 region has the DNA TGCGCCAGCAGCCAAGTCGCGGAAAACTACGAGCAGTACTTC.

This clonotype was recorded at least ten times. The chain employs TRBV30 and TRBJ2-3, with D possibly TRBD2 on 6 matching bases. Germline V CDR1 and CDR2: GTSNPN, SVGIG (reference sequence). There are 15 residues in the CDR3. V lost 4 bases and J lost 0, with 14 bases in between. The CDR3: CAWTAGGASTDTQYF. CDR3 nucleotide sequence: TGTGCCTGGACCGCGGGCGGGGCTAGCACAGATACGCAGTATTTT.